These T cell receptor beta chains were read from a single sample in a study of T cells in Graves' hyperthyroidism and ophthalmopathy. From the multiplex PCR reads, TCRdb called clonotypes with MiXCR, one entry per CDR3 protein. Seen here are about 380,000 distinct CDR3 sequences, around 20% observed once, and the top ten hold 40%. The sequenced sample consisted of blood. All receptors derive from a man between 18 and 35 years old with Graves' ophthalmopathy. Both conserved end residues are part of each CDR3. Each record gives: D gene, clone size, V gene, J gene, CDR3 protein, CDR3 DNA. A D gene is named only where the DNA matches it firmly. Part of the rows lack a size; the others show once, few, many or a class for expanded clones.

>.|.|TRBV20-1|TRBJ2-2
CSAREGGGNTGELFF
TGCAGTGCTAGAGAGGGAGGGGGGAACACCGGGGAGCTGTTTTTT
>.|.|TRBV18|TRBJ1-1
CASSPIDSSLGAFF
TGTGCCAGCTCACCGATAGACAGTTCACTGGGCGCTTTCTTT
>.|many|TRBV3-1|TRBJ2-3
CASSQDGEDTQYF
TGTGCCAGCAGCCAAGACGGGGAAGATACGCAGTATTTT
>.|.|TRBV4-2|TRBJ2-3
CASSQDRKTGRSTDTQYF
TGTGCCAGCAGCCAAGATCGAAAGACGGGACGGAGCACAGATACGCAGTATTTT
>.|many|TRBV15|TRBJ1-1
CATSRDLTEAFF
TGTGCCACCAGCAGAGATCTCACTGAAGCTTTCTTT
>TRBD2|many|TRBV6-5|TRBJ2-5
CASSLLAGGETQYF
TGTGCCAGCAGTCTACTAGCGGGGGGTGAGACCCAGTACTTC
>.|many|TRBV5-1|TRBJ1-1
CASSPTPTVLNTEAFF
TGCGCCAGCAGCCCCACCCCAACAGTATTGAACACTGAAGCTTTCTTT
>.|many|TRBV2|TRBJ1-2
CASSDGQSYGYTF
TGTGCCAGCAGTGACGGTCAATCTTATGGCTACACCTTC
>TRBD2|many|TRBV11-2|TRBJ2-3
CASSLFTSGTTDTQYF
TGTGCCAGCAGCTTATTTACTAGCGGGACCACAGATACGCAGTATTTT
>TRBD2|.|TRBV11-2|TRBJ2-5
CASSLELAGIQYF
TGTGCCAGCAGCTTAGAACTAGCGGGGATCCAGTACTTC
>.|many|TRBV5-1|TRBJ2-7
CASWDGTYEQYF
TGCGCCAGCTGGGACGGGACCTACGAGCAGTACTTC
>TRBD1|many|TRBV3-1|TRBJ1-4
CASSQDPGTANEKLFF
TGTGCCAGCAGCCAAGATCCCGGGACAGCTAATGAAAAACTGTTTTTT
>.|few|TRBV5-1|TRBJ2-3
CASSAQPSTDTQYF
TGCGCCAGCAGTGCACAACCTAGCACAGATACGCAGTATTTT
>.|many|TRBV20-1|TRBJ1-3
CSARKTDSGNTIYF
TGCAGTGCTAGAAAGACAGACTCTGGAAACACCATATATTTT
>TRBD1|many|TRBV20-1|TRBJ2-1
CSATDRDDEQFF
TGCAGTGCTACGGACAGGGACGATGAGCAGTTCTTC
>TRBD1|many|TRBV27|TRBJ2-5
CASRTGQGKETQYF
TGTGCCAGCAGAACGGGACAGGGTAAAGAGACCCAGTACTTC
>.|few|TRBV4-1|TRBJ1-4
CASSLLRANEKLFF
TGCGCCAGCAGCCTCCTTCGGGCTAATGAAAAACTGTTTTTT
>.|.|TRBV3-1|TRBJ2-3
CASSHVGGGDTQYF
TGTGCCAGCAGCCATGTGGGGGGAGGAGATACGCAGTATTTT
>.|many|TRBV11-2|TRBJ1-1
CASSLDLVGEPFF
TGTGCCAGCAGCTTAGACCTTGTGGGGGAACCTTTCTTT
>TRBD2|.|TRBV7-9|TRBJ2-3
CASSSTGTTHTQYF
TGTGCCAGCAGCTCCACCGGGACTACTCATACGCAGTATTTT
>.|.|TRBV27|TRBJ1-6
CASSFQSSYNSPLHF
TGTGCCAGCAGTTTTCAGAGCTCCTATAATTCACCCCTCCACTTT
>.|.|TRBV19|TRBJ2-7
CASTGQSSSYEQYF
TGTGCCAGTACCGGACAGTCAAGCTCCTACGAGCAGTACTTC
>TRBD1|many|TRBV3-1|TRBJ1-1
CASSSRDRATEAFF
TGTGCCAGCAGCTCCCGGGACAGGGCCACTGAAGCTTTCTTT
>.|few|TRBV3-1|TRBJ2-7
CASSQPYGGGGYEQYF
TGTGCCAGCAGCCAACCCTATGGGGGAGGGGGCTACGAGCAGTACTTC
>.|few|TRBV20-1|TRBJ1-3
CSARDGGPSGNTIYF
TGCAGTGCTAGAGATGGGGGACCCTCTGGAAACACCATATATTTT
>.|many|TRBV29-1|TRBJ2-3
CSVEGSNTDTQYF
TGCAGCGTTGAGGGCTCGAACACAGATACGCAGTATTTT
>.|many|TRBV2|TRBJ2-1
CASNLGGEQFF
TGTGCCAGCAACCTGGGTGGTGAGCAGTTCTTC
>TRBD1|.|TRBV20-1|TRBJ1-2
CSASTLPPGQGAHGYTF
TGCAGTGCTTCTACCCTTCCCCCGGGACAGGGGGCCCATGGCTACACCTTC
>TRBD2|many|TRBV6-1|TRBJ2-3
CASSSSSGGYTDTQYF
TGTGCCAGCAGTTCCTCTAGCGGGGGGTACACAGATACGCAGTATTTT
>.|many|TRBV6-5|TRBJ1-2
CASSYGRDNYGYTF
TGTGCCAGCAGTTACGGGCGCGATAACTATGGCTACACCTTC
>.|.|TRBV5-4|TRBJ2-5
CASSLERGGQETQYF
TGTGCCAGCAGCTTGGAAAGGGGAGGCCAAGAGACCCAGTACTTC
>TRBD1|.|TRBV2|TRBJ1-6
CASSQGPRGRYNSPLHF
TGTGCCAGCAGCCAAGGGCCCAGGGGGCGATATAATTCACCCCTCCACTTT
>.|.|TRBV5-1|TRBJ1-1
CASSQGTQGLQAFF
TGCGCCAGCAGCCAGGGGACTCAGGGGTTGCAAGCTTTCTTT
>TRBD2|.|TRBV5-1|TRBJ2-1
CASSFSGGPLRSWTNEQFF
TGCGCCAGCAGCTTTAGCGGGGGGCCCCTCCGTTCCTGGACGAATGAGCAGTTCTTC
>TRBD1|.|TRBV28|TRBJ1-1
CASRPSGGRWSEAFF
TGTGCCAGCAGACCTTCAGGGGGGCGATGGTCTGAAGCTTTCTTT
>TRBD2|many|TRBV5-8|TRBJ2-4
CASSLLAGANIQYF
TGTGCCAGCAGCTTGCTAGCGGGGGCGAACATTCAGTACTTC
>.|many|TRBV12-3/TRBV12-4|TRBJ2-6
CASGASGANVLTF
TGTGCCAGTGGGGCGTCTGGGGCCAACGTCCTGACTTTC
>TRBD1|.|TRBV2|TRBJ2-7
CASSSPGQGAQYEQYF
TGTGCCAGCAGCTCTCCCGGACAGGGGGCTCAATACGAGCAGTACTTC
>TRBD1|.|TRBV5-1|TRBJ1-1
CASSPWDSSNTEAFF
TGCGCCAGCAGCCCGTGGGACAGCTCGAACACTGAAGCTTTCTTT
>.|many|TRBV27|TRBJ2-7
CASSLSIDWKAYEQYF
TGTGCCAGCAGTTTATCGATTGACTGGAAGGCCTACGAGCAGTACTTC
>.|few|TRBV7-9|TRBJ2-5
CASSPQDRKETQYF
TGTGCCAGCAGCCCCCAGGACAGAAAAGAGACCCAGTACTTC
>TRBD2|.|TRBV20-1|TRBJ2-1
CSASNLLDGGEYNEQFF
TGCAGTGCTAGTAATTTGCTGGACGGGGGGGAGTACAATGAGCAGTTCTTC
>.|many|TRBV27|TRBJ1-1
CASSWTGWDTEAFF
TGTGCCAGCAGTTGGACGGGTTGGGACACTGAAGCTTTCTTT
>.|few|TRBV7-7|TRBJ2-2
CASSLAWTPGTGELFF
TGTGCCAGCAGCTTAGCGTGGACCCCGGGCACCGGGGAGCTGTTTTTT
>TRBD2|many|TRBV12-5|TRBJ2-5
CASGFGTSIETQYF
TGTGCTAGTGGTTTCGGGACTAGCATCGAGACCCAGTACTTC
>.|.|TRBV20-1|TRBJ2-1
CSARDTGADFYNEQFF
TGCAGTGCTAGAGATACGGGGGCCGACTTCTACAATGAGCAGTTCTTC
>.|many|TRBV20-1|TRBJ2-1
CSANPGKGPRLTEQFF
TGCAGTGCCAACCCCGGTAAAGGACCGAGATTGACTGAGCAGTTCTTC
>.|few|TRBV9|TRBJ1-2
CASSLAAGAGGYGYTF
TGTGCCAGCAGCCTCGCGGCAGGGGCAGGTGGCTATGGCTACACCTTC
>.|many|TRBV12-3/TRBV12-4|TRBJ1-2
CASSLQGNVYGYTF
TGTGCCAGCAGTCTCCAGGGGAACGTCTATGGCTACACCTTC
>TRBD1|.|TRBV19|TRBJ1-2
CASSMMGTGDGYTF
TGTGCCAGTAGTATGATGGGGACAGGGGATGGCTACACCTTC
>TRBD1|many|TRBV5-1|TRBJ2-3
CASSNPGTGLTDTQYF
TGCGCCAGCAGCAACCCCGGGACAGGACTTACAGATACGCAGTATTTT
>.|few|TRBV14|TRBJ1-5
CASIRGGPDQPQHF
TGTGCCAGCATACGTGGGGGGCCAGATCAGCCCCAGCATTTT
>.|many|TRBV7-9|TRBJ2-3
CASSLARHPTDTQYF
TGTGCCAGCAGCTTAGCGCGACATCCCACAGATACGCAGTATTTT
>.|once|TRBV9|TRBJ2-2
CASGRLEAAGELFF
TGTGCCAGCGGTAGACTAGAGGCCGCCGGGGAGCTGTTTTTT
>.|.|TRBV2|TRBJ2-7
CASSETNFYEQYF
TGTGCCAGCAGTGAAACAAATTTCTACGAGCAGTACTTC
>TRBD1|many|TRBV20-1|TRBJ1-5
CSALDRGPGQPQHF
TGCAGTGCTTTGGACAGGGGGCCGGGTCAGCCCCAGCATTTT